The following is a TCR beta chain sequence with its context. Ten or more counts support this clonotype. Its antigen target is currently unknown. Base qualities were left out, and no much larger clone turns up one base away. Library preparation used 5' RACE. The instrument was a NextSeq 500. To correct for sequencing error and PCR bias, the TCR library protocol tagged individual cDNA molecules with unique molecular identifiers. Both TCR alpha and beta chains were sequenced, and tight co-correlation was observed between alpha and beta sequence abundances in each sample. The paper's processing steps were these. Decombinator V4 was used to perform V gene, J gene and CDR3 annotation of TCR sequences. TCRs were defined as expanded if a significant change between any two time points was detected under a Poisson model with p below 0.0001. Abundances of TCRs were expressed as counts per million after normalisation to the total number of TCRs sequenced in each sample. VDJdb, accessed 1 November 2021, was searched for CMV, EBV and SARS-CoV-2 annotated TCRs, excluding TCRs annotated for multiple antigens. TCRdb reran the public reads through fastp at Q25 and MiXCR, keeping productive beta chains. Each entry merges the rows of one CDR3 protein and shows their most common DNA and genes. None of the V and J calls come from the authors' own analysis; TCRdb made them. The sample table contains roughly 61,000 distinct CDR3 sequences; only one count was recorded for 13% of them. In total, the top ten clones hold about 9.3% of the sample.

The sample belongs to a study of early T cells in non-severe SARS-CoV-2 infection (dated by TCRdb to the early 2020s). In terms of the full investigation: TCR sequencing used bulk RNA from unsorted whole blood, so alpha and beta chains could not be paired.

Overall study results and their limits: VDJdb matching was skewed toward anti-spike CD8 responses and likely underestimated virus-specific expansions by missing private and CD4 specificities.

The study was a case-control design nested within a healthcare worker cohort in London, UK, with weekly nasopharyngeal swab PCR tests and blood sampling. Healthcare workers were recruited during the week of the UK lockdown, between 23 and 31 March 2020, and followed weekly for up to roughly 15 weeks. The sequence was obtained from an adult who was a healthcare worker with PCR-confirmed SARS-CoV-2 infection or an uninfected control (not recorded which). The sample consisted of whole blood, taken at baseline.

In nucleotides, the sequence is TGTGCCAGCAGCTTAGGGGACCGGGCATTATACGAGCAGTACTTC. This sequence encodes CASSLGDRALYEQYF. Recombination joined TRBV7-2 with TRBJ2-7, with the D call perhaps TRBD1 or TRBD2, each one matching 5 bases. The CDR3 sequence holds 15 residues, the cysteine and phenylalanine included. Only the CDR3 part of the read is kept: 45 bases, read in frame from the first base. For CDR1 and CDR2, the germline V gene lists SGHTA and FQGNSA. The germline ends are 14 bases apart after V is trimmed by 1 base and J by 4 bases.